This T cell receptor (beta chain) comes out of a study of blood T cell repertoires in COVID-19. Germline V CDR1 and CDR2: LGHDT, YNNKEL (reference sequence). CDR3 length: 14 amino acids. Deletions cut 1 base from V and 5 bases from J, with 11 bases between. Only in-frame clones appear in the TCRdb table, and some are missing; sequencing was by immunoSEQ multiplex PCR. Altogether about 170,000 clones are present, around four fifths being singletons, with the ten largest covering roughly 8.8%. The sequence came from a woman older than 75 with COVID-19, enrolled during active disease. The sample comprised peripheral blood. The V call is TRBV3-1 (or the pseudogene TRBV3-2), the J call TRBJ1-1; D not resolved. CDR3 DNA: TGTGCCAGCAGCCAAGTGGAGGTAGGAACTGAAGCTTTCTTT. Encoded protein: CASSQVEVGTEAFF.